The clone carrying this TCR beta chain came up many times. The data are from a study of shared clonotypes between healthy human individuals. The CDR3 is 13 amino acids. Trimming removed 4 bases at V and 4 bases at J, with 10 bases between. CDR1 and CDR2 (germline): SGHKS, YYEKEE (reference sequence). The protocol was immunoSEQ multiplex PCR, while the TCRdb copy is restricted to in-frame clones and leaves out a portion. The table lists some 360,000 clones, less than 85% of them singletons, with less than 11% in the top ten. The chain links TRBV5-5 to TRBJ2-3; D uncertain. Sequenced sample: memory CD4+ T cells sorted from blood. Subset given: CD45RA-negative fraction. The clonotype originates from a man aged 30 to 39 in good health. CDR3 bases: TGTGCCAGCAGCCCGGAAGCTTCAGATACGCAGTATTTT. Its protein product is CASSPEASDTQYF.